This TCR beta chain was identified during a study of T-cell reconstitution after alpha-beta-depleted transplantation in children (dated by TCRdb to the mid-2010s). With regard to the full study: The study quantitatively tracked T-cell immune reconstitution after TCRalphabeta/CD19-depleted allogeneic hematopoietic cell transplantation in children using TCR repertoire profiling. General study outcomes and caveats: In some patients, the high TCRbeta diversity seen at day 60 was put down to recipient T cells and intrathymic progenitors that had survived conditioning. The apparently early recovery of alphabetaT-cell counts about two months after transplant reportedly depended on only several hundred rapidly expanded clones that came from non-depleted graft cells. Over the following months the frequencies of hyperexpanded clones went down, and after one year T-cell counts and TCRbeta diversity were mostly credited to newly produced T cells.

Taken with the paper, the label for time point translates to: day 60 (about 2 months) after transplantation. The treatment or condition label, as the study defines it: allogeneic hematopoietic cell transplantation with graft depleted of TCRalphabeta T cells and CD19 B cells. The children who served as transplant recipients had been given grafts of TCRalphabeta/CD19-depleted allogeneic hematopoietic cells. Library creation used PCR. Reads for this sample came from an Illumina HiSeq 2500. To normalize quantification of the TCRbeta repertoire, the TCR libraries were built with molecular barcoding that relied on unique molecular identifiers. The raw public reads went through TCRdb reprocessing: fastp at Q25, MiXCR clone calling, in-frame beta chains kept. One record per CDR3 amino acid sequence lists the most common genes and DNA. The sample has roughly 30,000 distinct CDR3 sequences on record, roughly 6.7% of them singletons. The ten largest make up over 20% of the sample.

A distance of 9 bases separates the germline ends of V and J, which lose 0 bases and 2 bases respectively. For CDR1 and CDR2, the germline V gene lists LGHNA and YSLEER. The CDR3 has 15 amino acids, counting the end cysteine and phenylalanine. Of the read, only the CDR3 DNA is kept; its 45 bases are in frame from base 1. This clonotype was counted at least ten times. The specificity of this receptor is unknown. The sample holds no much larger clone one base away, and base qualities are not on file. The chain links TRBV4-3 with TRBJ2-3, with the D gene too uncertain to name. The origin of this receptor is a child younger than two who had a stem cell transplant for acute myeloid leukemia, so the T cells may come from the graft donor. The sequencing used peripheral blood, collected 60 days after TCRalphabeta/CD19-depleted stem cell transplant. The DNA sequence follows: TGCGCCAGCAGCCAAGAGAACCCACTCACAGATACGCAGTATTTT. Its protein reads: CASSQENPLTDTQYF.